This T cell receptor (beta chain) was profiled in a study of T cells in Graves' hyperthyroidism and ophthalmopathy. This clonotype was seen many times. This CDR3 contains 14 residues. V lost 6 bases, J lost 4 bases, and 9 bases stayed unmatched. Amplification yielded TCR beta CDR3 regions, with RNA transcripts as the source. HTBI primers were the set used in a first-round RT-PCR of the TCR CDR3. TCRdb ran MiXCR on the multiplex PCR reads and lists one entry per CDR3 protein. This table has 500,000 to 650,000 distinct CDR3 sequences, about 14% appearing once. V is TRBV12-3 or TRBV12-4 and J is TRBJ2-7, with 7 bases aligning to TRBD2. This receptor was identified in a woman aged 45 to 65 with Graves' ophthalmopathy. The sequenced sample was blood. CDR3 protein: CASSLGGRGYEQYF. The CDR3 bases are TGTGCCAGCAGCTTGGGCGGGAGAGGTTACGAGCAGTACTTC.